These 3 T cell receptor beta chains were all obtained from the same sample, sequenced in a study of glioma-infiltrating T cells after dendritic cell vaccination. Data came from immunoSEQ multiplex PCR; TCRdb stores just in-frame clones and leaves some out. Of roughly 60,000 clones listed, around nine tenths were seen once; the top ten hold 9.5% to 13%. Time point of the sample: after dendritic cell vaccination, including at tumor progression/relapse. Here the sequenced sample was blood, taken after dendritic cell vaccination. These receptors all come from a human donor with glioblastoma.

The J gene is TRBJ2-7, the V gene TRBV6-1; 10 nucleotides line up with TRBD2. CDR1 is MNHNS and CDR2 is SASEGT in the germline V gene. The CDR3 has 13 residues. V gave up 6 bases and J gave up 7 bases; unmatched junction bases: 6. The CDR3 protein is CASSSGGAGEQYF. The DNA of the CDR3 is TGTGCCAGCAGCAGCGGGGGGGCCGGGGAGCAGTACTTC.

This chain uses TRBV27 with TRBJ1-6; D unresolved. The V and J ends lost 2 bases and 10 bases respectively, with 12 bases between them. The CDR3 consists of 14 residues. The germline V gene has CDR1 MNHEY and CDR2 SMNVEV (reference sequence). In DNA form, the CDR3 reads TGTGCCAGCAGTTTAGGAAGCTCTAGCTCACCCCTCCACTTT. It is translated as CASSLGSSSSPLHF.

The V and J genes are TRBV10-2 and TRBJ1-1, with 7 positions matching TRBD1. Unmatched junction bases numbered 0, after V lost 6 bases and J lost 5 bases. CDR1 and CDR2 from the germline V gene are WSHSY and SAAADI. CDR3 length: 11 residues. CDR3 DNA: TGCGCCAGCAGCAGGGGGACTGAAGCTTTCTTT. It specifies CASSRGTEAFF.